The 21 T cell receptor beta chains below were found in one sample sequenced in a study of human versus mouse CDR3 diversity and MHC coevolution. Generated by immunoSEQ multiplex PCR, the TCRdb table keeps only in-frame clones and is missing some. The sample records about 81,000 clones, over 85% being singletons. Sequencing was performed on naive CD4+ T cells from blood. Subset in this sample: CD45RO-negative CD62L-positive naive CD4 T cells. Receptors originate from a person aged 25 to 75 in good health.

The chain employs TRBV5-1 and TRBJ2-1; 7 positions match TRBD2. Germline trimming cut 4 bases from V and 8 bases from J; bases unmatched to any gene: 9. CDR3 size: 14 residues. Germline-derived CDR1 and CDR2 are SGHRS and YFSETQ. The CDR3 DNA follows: TGCGCCAGCAGCGTCGGCCTGGGAGGGGATGAGCAGTTCTTC. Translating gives CASSVGLGGDEQFF.

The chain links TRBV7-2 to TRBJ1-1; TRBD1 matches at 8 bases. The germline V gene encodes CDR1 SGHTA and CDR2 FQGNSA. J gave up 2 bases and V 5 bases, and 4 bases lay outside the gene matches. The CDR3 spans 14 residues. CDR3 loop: CASSRDRGNTEAFF. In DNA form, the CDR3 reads TGTGCCAGCAGCCGAGACAGGGGTAACACTGAAGCTTTCTTT.

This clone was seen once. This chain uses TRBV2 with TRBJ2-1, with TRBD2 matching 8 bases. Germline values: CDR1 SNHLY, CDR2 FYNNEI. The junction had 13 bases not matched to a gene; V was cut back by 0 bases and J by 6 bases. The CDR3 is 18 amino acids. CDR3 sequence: CASSEAVGQGSGSNEQFF. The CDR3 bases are TGTGCCAGCAGTGAAGCTGTCGGGCAGGGGAGCGGGAGCAATGAGCAGTTCTTC.

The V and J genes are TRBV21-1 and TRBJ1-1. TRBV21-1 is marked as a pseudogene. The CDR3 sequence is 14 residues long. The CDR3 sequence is CASSPLVLSTEAFF. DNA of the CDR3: TGTGCCAGCAGCCCCTTGGTCCTGAGCACTGAAGCTTTCTTT.

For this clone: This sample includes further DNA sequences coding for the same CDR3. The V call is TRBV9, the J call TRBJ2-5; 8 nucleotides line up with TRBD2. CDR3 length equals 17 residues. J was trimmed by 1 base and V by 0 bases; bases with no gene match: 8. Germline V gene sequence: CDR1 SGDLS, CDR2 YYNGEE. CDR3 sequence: CASSVDPSGGLQETQYF. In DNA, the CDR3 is TGTGCCAGCAGCGTAGACCCAAGCGGGGGTCTCCAAGAGACCCAGTACTTC.

CDR3 DNA: TGTGCCAGCAGGCCCCGGGGACAGGGGGCGCAGTCAAACTATGGCTACACCTTC. Protein product: CASRPRGQGAQSNYGYTF. This chain joins TRBV27 and TRBJ1-2; 12 bases are a match to TRBD1. CDR3 length equals 18 residues. Unmatched junction bases numbered 13, after V lost 6 bases and J lost 2 bases. The germline V gene has CDR1 MNHEY and CDR2 SMNVEV (reference sequence).

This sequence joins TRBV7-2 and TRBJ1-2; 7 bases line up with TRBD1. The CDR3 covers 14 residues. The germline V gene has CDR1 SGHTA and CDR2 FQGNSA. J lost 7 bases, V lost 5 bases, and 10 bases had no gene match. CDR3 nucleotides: TGTGCCAGCAGCCGCAATGCCCAGGGGGGTGGCTACACCTTC. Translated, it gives CASSRNAQGGGYTF.

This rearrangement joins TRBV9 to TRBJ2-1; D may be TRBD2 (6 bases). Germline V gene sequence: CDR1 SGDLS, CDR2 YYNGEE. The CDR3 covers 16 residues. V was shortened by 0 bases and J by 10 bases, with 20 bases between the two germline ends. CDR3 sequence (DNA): TGTGCCAGCAGCGTAGGTGTCCACAAGGGAGGTGGCGAGCAGTTCTTC. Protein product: CASSVGVHKGGGEQFF.

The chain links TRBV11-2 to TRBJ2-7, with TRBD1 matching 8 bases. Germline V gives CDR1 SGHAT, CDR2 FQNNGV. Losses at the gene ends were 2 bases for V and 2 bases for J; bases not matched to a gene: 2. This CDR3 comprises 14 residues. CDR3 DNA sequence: TGTGCCAGCAGCTTACGGGACAGGCCCTACGAGCAGTACTTC. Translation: CASSLRDRPYEQYF.

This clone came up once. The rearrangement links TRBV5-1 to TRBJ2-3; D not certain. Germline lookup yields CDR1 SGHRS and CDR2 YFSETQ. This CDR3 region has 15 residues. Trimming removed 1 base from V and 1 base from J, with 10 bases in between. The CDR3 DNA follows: TGCGCCAGCAGCTTGAGAGGAGTTCGCACAGATACGCAGTATTTT. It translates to CASSLRGVRTDTQYF.

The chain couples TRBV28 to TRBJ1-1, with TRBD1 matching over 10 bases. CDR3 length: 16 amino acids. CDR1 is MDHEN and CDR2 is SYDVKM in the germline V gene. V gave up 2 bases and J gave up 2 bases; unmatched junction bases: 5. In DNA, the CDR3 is TGTGCCAGCAGTTTAGGCGGGACAGGGGCAAACACTGAAGCTTTCTTT. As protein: CASSLGGTGANTEAFF.

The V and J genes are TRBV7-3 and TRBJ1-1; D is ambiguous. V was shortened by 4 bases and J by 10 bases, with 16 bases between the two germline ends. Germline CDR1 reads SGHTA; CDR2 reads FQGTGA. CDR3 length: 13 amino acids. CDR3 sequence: CASSSVPEGGAFF. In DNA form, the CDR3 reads TGTGCCAGCAGCTCTGTCCCGGAGGGCGGAGCTTTCTTT.

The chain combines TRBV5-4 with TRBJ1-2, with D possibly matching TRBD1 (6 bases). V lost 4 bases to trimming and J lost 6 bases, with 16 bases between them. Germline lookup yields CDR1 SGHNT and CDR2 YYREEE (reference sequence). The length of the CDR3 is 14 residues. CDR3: CASSPLTGSNGYTF. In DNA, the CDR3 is TGTGCCAGCAGCCCCCTGACAGGCTCAAATGGCTACACCTTC. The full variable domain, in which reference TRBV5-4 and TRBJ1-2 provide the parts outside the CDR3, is ETGVTQSPTHLIKTRGQQVTLRCSSQSGHNTVSWYQQALGQGPQFIFQYYREEENGRGNFPPRFSGLQFPNYSSELNVNALELDDSALYLCASSPLTGSNGYTFGSGTRLTVV.

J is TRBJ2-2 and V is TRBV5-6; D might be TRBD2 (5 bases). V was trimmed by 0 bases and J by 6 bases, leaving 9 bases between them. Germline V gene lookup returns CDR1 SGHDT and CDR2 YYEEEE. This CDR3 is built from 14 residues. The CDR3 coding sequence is TGTGCCAGCAGCTTGGCCCTCGGGGCCGGGGAGCTGTTTTTT. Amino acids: CASSLALGAGELFF.

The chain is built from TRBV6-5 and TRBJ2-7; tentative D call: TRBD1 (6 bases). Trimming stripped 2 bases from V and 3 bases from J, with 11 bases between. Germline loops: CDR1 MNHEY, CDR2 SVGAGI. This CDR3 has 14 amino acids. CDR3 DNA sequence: TGTGCCAGCAGTTACAACAGGGCGGACTACGAGCAGTACTTC. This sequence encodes CASSYNRADYEQYF.

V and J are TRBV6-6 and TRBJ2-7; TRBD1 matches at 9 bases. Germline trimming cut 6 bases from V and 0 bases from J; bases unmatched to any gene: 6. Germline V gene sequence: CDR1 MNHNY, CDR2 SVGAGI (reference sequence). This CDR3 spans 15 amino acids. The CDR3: CASRNGQGISYEQYF. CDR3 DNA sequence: TGTGCCAGCAGGAACGGACAGGGGATCTCCTACGAGCAGTACTTC.

As DNA, the CDR3 is TGTGCCAGCAGCTTCAATACCCCGGGACAGGGGGCGCGGACTGAAGCTTTCTTT. This translates into CASSFNTPGQGARTEAFF. The gene calls are TRBV7-2 and TRBJ1-1, with 12 bases identical to TRBD1. V lost 3 bases to trimming and J lost 5 bases; unmatched junction nucleotides: 13. The CDR3 length is 18 residues. Germline loops: CDR1 SGHTA, CDR2 FQGNSA.

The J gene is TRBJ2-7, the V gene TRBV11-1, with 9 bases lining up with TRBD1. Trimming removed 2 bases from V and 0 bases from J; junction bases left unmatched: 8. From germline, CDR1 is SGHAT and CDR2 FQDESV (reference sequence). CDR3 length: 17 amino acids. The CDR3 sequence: CASSLLVGQGSSYEQYF. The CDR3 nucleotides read TGTGCCAGCAGCTTACTAGTAGGACAGGGGAGCTCCTACGAGCAGTACTTC.

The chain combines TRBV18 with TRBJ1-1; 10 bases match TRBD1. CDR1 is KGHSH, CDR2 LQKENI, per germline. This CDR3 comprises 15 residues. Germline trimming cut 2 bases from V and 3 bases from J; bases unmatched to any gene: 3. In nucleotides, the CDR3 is TGTGCCAGCTCACCAAGACAGGGGGCGGACACTGAAGCTTTCTTT. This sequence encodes CASSPRQGADTEAFF.

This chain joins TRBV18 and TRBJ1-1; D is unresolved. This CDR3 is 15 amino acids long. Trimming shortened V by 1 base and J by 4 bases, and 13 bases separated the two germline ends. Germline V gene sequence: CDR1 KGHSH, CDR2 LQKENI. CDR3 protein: CASSPRSGSPTEAFF. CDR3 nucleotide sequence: TGTGCCAGCTCACCACGGTCCGGGAGTCCCACTGAAGCTTTCTTT.

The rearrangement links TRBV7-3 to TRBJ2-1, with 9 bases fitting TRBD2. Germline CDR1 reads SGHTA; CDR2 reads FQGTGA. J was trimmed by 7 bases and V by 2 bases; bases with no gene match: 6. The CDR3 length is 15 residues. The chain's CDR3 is CASSLVRGGPNEQFF. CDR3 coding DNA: TGTGCCAGCAGCTTAGTGCGGGGGGGGCCGAATGAGCAGTTCTTC.